Following are 7 T cell receptor beta chains from one sample sequenced in a study of early T cells in non-severe SARS-CoV-2 infection (dated by TCRdb to about 2021). Library preparation employed 5' RACE. The instrument was a NextSeq 500. TCRdb applied fastp at Q25 and MiXCR to the public reads, then kept only in-frame beta chains. Every distinct CDR3 protein forms one entry, paired with its most common genes and DNA. The sample table contains around 63,000 distinct CDR3 sequences; only one count was recorded for over 10% of them. The ten top clones hold around 5% of the sample. Sample: whole blood. These receptors all stem from an adult who was a healthcare worker with PCR-confirmed SARS-CoV-2 infection or an uninfected control (not recorded which).

This clonotype was observed at least ten times. The V gene is TRBV11-2, the J gene TRBJ2-7; the match to TRBD1 covers 8 bases. Trimming at V came to 3 bases and at J to 5 bases, leaving 3 bases not matched to a gene. The germline V gene encodes CDR1 SGHAT and CDR2 FQNNGV. The CDR3 covers 13 residues. The CDR3 nucleotides read TGTGCCAGCAGCTTCTCGGACAGGGACGAGCAGTACTTC. Amino acid sequence: CASSFSDRDEQYF.

CDR3 DNA sequence: TGTGCCAGCAGAAGGGGACAGATGAACACTGAAGCTTTCTTT. Encoded protein: CASRRGQMNTEAFF. This rearrangement joins TRBV2 to TRBJ1-1, with 7 bases lining up with TRBD1. Germline V gene data show CDR1 as SNHLY and CDR2 as FYNNEI. The CDR3 covers 14 residues. The trim removed 6 bases at V and 0 bases at J, leaving 4 bases unmatched.

The chain links TRBV2 to TRBJ1-6; TRBD1 agrees at 7 bases. The CDR3 contains 14 residues. V lost 3 bases to trimming and J lost 8 bases; unmatched junction nucleotides: 4. Germline loops: CDR1 SNHLY, CDR2 FYNNEI. CDR3: CASSEQGGDSPLHF. The DNA of the CDR3 is TGTGCCAGCAGTGAGCAGGGGGGGGATTCACCCCTCCACTTT. Complete variable domain (other parts from reference TRBV2 and TRBJ1-6): EPEVTQTPSHQVTQMGQEVILRCVPISNHLYFYWYRQILGQKVEFLVSFYNNEISEKSEIFDDQFSVERPDGSNFTLKIRSTKLEDSAMYFCASSEQGGDSPLHFGNGTRLTVT.

This clonotype was seen repeatedly, ten times or more. The CDR3 protein is CASSQEFSGGSSYNEQFF. DNA for the CDR3: TGTGCCAGCAGCCAAGAGTTTAGCGGGGGGAGCTCCTACAATGAGCAGTTCTTC. The V gene is TRBV3-1, the J gene TRBJ2-1; 10 nucleotides match TRBD2. V shed 0 bases and J 0 bases; nucleotides not matched to a gene: 5. Germline CDR1 reads LGHDT; CDR2 reads YNNKEL (reference sequence). CDR3 length: 18 amino acids.

The chain employs TRBV4-1 and TRBJ2-7; 10 bases are shared with TRBD2. V lost 1 base to trimming and J lost 5 bases; unmatched junction nucleotides: 8. This CDR3 spans 16 amino acids. Germline V gives CDR1 MGHRA, CDR2 YSYEKL. CDR3 sequence: CASSQGTSGALDEQYF. The DNA of the CDR3 is TGCGCCAGCAGCCAAGGAACTAGCGGGGCCCTAGACGAGCAGTACTTC.

Note on this clonotype: This may arise from a read error, as a much more abundant clone is one base away. The J gene is TRBJ2-3, the V gene TRBV6-2 or TRBV6-3, with 8 nucleotides matching TRBD2. V shed 7 bases and J 0 bases; nucleotides not matched to a gene: 15. The CDR3 runs 18 residues. In germline, CDR1 is MNHEY, CDR2 SVGEGT. The CDR3 sequence: CASISLRGLVGSTDTQYF. CDR3 bases: TGTGCCAGCATCTCCCTCCGGGGACTAGTGGGGAGCACAGATACGCAGTATTTT.

The table lists this clonotype with many counts. J is TRBJ2-3 and V is TRBV7-9, with TRBD2 matching 10 bases. V was pared by 1 base and J by 1 base, with 14 bases of the junction left unmatched. Per the germline V gene, CDR1 is SEHNR and CDR2 is FQNEAQ (reference sequence). This CDR3 is 20 amino acids long. The chain's CDR3 is CASSLELAGPLLSGTDTQYF. The CDR3 DNA reads TGTGCCAGCAGCTTAGAACTAGCGGGGCCGCTTTTGTCTGGCACAGATACGCAGTATTTT.